Given below is one T cell receptor beta chain in context. The specificity of this receptor is unknown. The input lacks base qualities; no much larger clone sits a single base away. Whole blood was collected in K2EDTA tubes by collaborating institutions according to the institutions' own protocols. Collaborator samples were shipped for TCRbeta analysis as frozen whole blood, isolated PBMCs, or DNA extracted from either sample type. Relative to germline, V is missing 6 bases and J is missing 4 bases, with 6 bases of the junction outside any gene match. CDR1 is given as LNHDA and CDR2 as SQIVND, both from the germline V gene (reference sequence). The cysteine opens and the phenylalanine closes a CDR3 of 14 amino acids. Only CDR3 DNA remains: 42 bases, in frame from the first base. This sample is part of a study of blood T cell repertoires in COVID-19 (dated by TCRdb to the early 2020s). A note on the overall study: Samples covering the acute and convalescent phases of COVID-19 were provided by collaborators in the United States, Italy and Spain. The prospective study material was composed of cDNA or gDNA derived from T cells, B-cell-depleted T cells, or PBMCs. The dataset comprised deeply sampled blood TCRbeta repertoires from subjects exposed to, actively infected with, or recovered from COVID-19. The repertoires were released in a freely available public database meant as a resource for research on the immune response to SARS-CoV-2. The samples were drawn from the first 160 participants of the ongoing ImmuneRACE study and from 1,254 subjects provided by 6 global collaborators. Sample metadata almost always included a de-identified subject ID, COVID-19 status, age in years and sex. Where available, HLA class I and class II types were obtained from metadata supplied by the sample provider rather than from assay-based typing.

TCRbeta CDR3 regions were amplified from genomic DNA by means of the immunoSEQ Assay, a bias-controlled multiplex PCR. For the original study's pipeline: Within the assay, amplification of reference gene primers was used to estimate how many nucleated cells each sample contained. Sequence reads were collapsed and filtered to measure the absolute abundance of every unique TCRbeta CDR3 rearrangement. Productive Simpson clonality was computed per sample as the square root of Simpson's diversity index over productive rearrangements. The table comes from immuneACCESS by way of TCRdb, which keeps in-frame sequences with V and J called. Part of the clones is missing from these tables; in studies checked, under half for an unresolved V gene and the rest for unknown reasons. V, J and clone size are those of that table, while D and trimming were read from the DNA. For this sample the table gives approximately 100,000 clones, of which 70% to 85% were detected only once. The ten most abundant clones make up roughly 12% of the sample.

Results the study describes overall, beyond this receptor: The quantity of clinical and demographic metadata differed by source and by participant and was supplied without curation.

Sequenced sample: peripheral blood. The sequence was obtained from a human donor in a cohort sampled during active COVID-19. The chain couples TRBV19 to TRBJ2-4; the central 7 bases match TRBD1. The DNA sequence is TGTGCCAGTAGCCGACGGGACAGTAAAAACATTCAGTACTTC. Its protein is CASSRRDSKNIQYF. The CDR3, completed at both ends by the reference TRBV19 and TRBJ2-4 genes, gives the full variable domain DGGITQSPKYLFRKEGQNVTLSCEQNLNHDAMYWYRQDPGQGLRLIYYSQIVNDFQKGDIAEGYSVSREKKESFPLTVTSAQKNPTAFYLCASSRRDSKNIQYFGAGTRLSVL.